These 11 T cell receptor beta chains originate from one sample sequenced in a study of blood T cell repertoires in COVID-19. TCRdb keeps only in-frame clones here, not all; method: immunoSEQ multiplex PCR. Among 350,000 or so clones listed, around 90% were seen once. Input material: peripheral blood. These receptors came from a man aged 18 to 29 with active or convalescent COVID-19.

This chain joins TRBV7-9 and TRBJ1-4; D is possibly TRBD1 (6 bases). This CDR3 comprises 17 residues. V lost 5 bases to trimming and J lost 10 bases, with 26 bases between them. Germline values: CDR1 SEHNR, CDR2 FQNEAQ (reference sequence). The CDR3 reads CASSTHTETGKGLKLFF. CDR3 nucleotides: TGTGCCAGCAGCACACATACCGAAACAGGGAAAGGCTTAAAACTGTTTTTT.

The gene calls are TRBV6-1 and TRBJ2-7; TRBD2 matches at 12 bases. This CDR3 is built from 15 residues. The germline V gene encodes CDR1 MNHNS and CDR2 SASEGT. Trimming took 7 bases from V and 4 from J; bases not matched to a gene: 8. Here the CDR3 DNA reads TGTGCCAGCACCGTGACTAGCGGGAGTATGTACGAGCAGTACTTC. Protein product: CASTVTSGSMYEQYF.

The chain links TRBV7-2 to TRBJ2-1; 8 bases are a match to TRBD1. The trim removed 3 bases at V and 13 bases at J, leaving 14 bases unmatched. From germline, CDR1 is SGHTA and CDR2 FQGNSA. This CDR3 is 15 amino acids long. CDR3 region: CASSFRGQVFSGQFF. The CDR3 DNA is TGTGCCAGCAGCTTCCGGGGACAGGTCTTTTCGGGACAGTTCTTC. Filled out from reference TRBV7-2 and TRBJ2-1, the complete variable domain reads GAGVSQSPSNKVTEKGKDVELRCDPISGHTALYWYRQSLGQGLEFLIYFQGNSAPDKSGLPSDRFSAERTGGSVSTLTIQRTQQEDSAVYLCASSFRGQVFSGQFFGPGTRLTVL.

This chain joins TRBV6-5 and TRBJ2-1; D possibly corresponds to TRBD2 (5 bases). Trimming left V 6 bases short and J 7 bases short, with 16 bases between. Germline V gene sequence: CDR1 MNHEY, CDR2 SVGAGI. The CDR3 length is 14 residues. CDR3 nucleotides: TGTGCCAGCAGAGTCCCGGGATCGACAAATGAGCAGTTCTTC. It is translated as CASRVPGSTNEQFF.

This chain uses TRBV27 with TRBJ2-1; D is possibly TRBD2 (5 bases). The V end lost 3 bases, the J end lost 8 bases, and 8 bases lay between the germline ends. Germline lookup yields CDR1 MNHEY and CDR2 SMNVEV (reference sequence). The CDR3 contains 12 residues. Written as DNA, the CDR3 is TGTGCCAGCAGTTTCGGGGTTGATGAGCAGTTCTTC. It codes for CASSFGVDEQFF.

The chain links TRBV5-5 to TRBJ1-2, with TRBD1 identical over 9 bases. The junction had 3 bases not matched to a gene; V was cut back by 4 bases and J by 8 bases. The length of the CDR3 is 12 residues. Germline V CDR1 and CDR2: SGHKS, YYEKEE (reference sequence). CDR3 coding DNA: TGTGCCAGCAGCCCGGGGACAGGGGGCTACACCTTC. Encoded protein: CASSPGTGGYTF.

This clone occurred a few times. The rearrangement links TRBV3-1 (or the pseudogene TRBV3-2) to TRBJ2-1; the match to TRBD1 covers 7 bases. The V and J ends lost 4 bases and 13 bases, in that order; junction bases with no gene match: 22. This CDR3 region has 17 residues. Germline lookup yields CDR1 LGHDT and CDR2 YNNKEL (reference sequence). As DNA, the CDR3 is TGTGCCAGCAGCCCCCGGGACAGCGGACGCACTAGAGGAGGCCAGTTCTTC. It specifies CASSPRDSGRTRGGQFF.

The chain couples TRBV7-3 to TRBJ1-1, with a weak D call TRBD1 (5 bases). Looked up from germline, CDR1 is SGHTA and CDR2 is FQGTGA. The CDR3 totals 15 residues. V lost 0 bases, J lost 0 bases, and 8 bases lay in between. CDR3 amino acids: CASSLTGALNTEAFF. CDR3 DNA sequence: TGTGCCAGCAGCTTAACAGGGGCCCTGAACACTGAAGCTTTCTTT. The full variable domain, rest sourced from reference TRBV7-3 and TRBJ1-1, is GAGVSQTPSNKVTEKGKYVELRCDPISGHTALYWYRQSLGQGPEFLIYFQGTGAADDSGLPNDRFFAVRPEGSVSTLKIQRTERGDSAVYLCASSLTGALNTEAFFGQGTRLTVV.

In this sample, this clone turned up a few times. The chain is built from TRBV9 and TRBJ2-3; unclear D gene. The CDR3 totals 14 residues. In germline, CDR1 is SGDLS, CDR2 YYNGEE. V shed 2 bases and J shed 4 bases, with 11 bases lying between them. In DNA, the CDR3 is TGTGCCAGCAGCGTGACTGGTTTGTCAGATACGCAGTATTTT. It specifies CASSVTGLSDTQYF.

The V call is TRBV11-3, the J call TRBJ2-3; D is undetermined. Germline values: CDR1 SGHNT, CDR2 YENEEA. V gave up 1 base and J gave up 2 bases, with 10 bases separating them. The length of the CDR3 is 15 residues. Written as DNA, the CDR3 is TGTGCCAGCAGCTTAGGGGCGCTGGACACAGATACGCAGTATTTT. It yields the protein CASSLGALDTDTQYF.

The chain has TRBV6-5 and TRBJ1-5; the match to TRBD1 covers 9 bases. V lost 4 bases and J lost 7; bases outside the gene matches: 11. The germline gives CDR1 MNHEY, CDR2 SVGAGI. The CDR3 length is 16 residues. The CDR3: CASSFAGTGRDQPQHF. The CDR3 DNA sequence: TGTGCCAGCAGTTTTGCCGGGACAGGGAGGGACCAGCCCCAGCATTTT.